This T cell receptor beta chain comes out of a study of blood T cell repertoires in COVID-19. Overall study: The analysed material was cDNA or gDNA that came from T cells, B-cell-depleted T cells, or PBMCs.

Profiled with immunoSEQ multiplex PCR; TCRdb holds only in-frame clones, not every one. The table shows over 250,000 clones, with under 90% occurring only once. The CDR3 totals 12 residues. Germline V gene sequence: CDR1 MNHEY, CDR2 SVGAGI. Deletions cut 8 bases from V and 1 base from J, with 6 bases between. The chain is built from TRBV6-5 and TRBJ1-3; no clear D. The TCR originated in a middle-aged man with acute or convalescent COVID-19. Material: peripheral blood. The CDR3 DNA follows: TGTGCCAGCTCGGTATCTGGAAACACCATATATTTT. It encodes CASSVSGNTIYF.